This T cell receptor (beta chain) was recorded in a study of blood T cells in healthy people across ages. Study-wide results and limits: Fewer expanded clones and more diversity marked long-lived versus aged donors. Measured against age, TCR beta diversity per million T cells decreased in a roughly linear manner.

Concerning this clonotype itself: Its antigen is unidentified. A read error may be the cause here, since a much bigger clone is one base away.

For the second PCR, which ran for roughly 6 to 11 cycles, a sample-barcoded 5' primer and a J-beta primer mix were used. Each CDR3 protein gets one entry after TCRdb re-called the 5' RACE reads with MiXCR. The table includes roughly 680,000 distinct CDR3 sequences, 45% to 60% detected once. V was trimmed by 6 bases and J by 8 bases, leaving 5 bases between them. The germline CDR1 and CDR2 sequences are MNHNS and SASEGT. The CDR3 is made up of 10 amino acids. The sample taken for sequencing was blood. This receptor was taken from an elderly woman in good health. The rearrangement links TRBV6-1 to TRBJ2-1; D gene ambiguous. The CDR3 reads CASRGYEQFF. For the CDR3, the DNA is TGTGCCAGCAGGGGCTATGAGCAGTTCTTC.